This T cell receptor beta chain stems from a study of cytomegalovirus exposure and HLA in healthy donors. Amplification used 60 Vbeta primers and 13 Jbeta primers. Profiled with immunoSEQ multiplex PCR; TCRdb holds only in-frame clones, not every one. This table holds roughly 140,000 clones, 70% to 85% found once. Study findings and constraints: A missense DCLRE1C variant was associated with V- and J-gene trimming of TCR beta chains in a later analysis, and an independent cohort replicated the association. CMV serostatus was the only immune exposure information that was available. In vitro testing confirmed three CMV-associated chains as specific for CMV antigens.

Trimming removed 0 bases from V and 2 bases from J; junction bases left unmatched: 7. The V gene's germline CDR1 is SGHRS and CDR2 YFSETQ. This CDR3 region has 17 residues. In regard to this clone: Antigen unknown.

Sequencing was done on a sample of PBMCs. The rearrangement uses TRBV5-1 and TRBJ2-3; 9 nucleotides agree with TRBD2. This clonotype was sampled from a woman aged 50 to 60 in good health and CMV-seropositive. The CDR3, as DNA: TGCGCCAGCAGCTTGGCTAGCGGGGTATCCTTCACAGATACGCAGTATTTT. Protein sequence: CASSLASGVSFTDTQYF.